This TCR beta chain is from a study of vaccination effects on CD4 cells after COVID-19. Whole-study context: Either the mRNA-1273 or the BNT162b2 vaccine was given to participants as two doses.

Culture lasted roughly 9 days before CD4+ T cell isolation. Absence of prior SARS-CoV-2 infection characterized the vaccine recipients, who showed negative nucleocapsid antibodies. A half-volume exchange with IL-2 medium occurred on days 3 and 7. Assay: immunoSEQ multiplex PCR; the TCRdb copy retains only in-frame clones and omits some. The table has 20,000 to 25,000 clones, roughly 73% seen once. CDR1 and CDR2 (germline): MNHEY, SVGEGT. The CDR3 contains 14 residues. V was trimmed by 5 bases and J by 5 bases, leaving 15 bases between them. A remark on this clone: Its antigen is undetermined.

The sequence derives from a human donor who received a COVID-19 vaccine. The sample in question was CD4+ T cells from PBMCs cultured without peptide, obtained before COVID-19 vaccination. The chain has TRBV6-2 or TRBV6-3 and TRBJ1-2; perhaps TRBD1 as D (6 bases). This CDR3 is CASSPQDRSYGYTF. CDR3 bases: TGTGCCAGCAGTCCGCAGGACAGATCGTATGGCTACACCTTC.